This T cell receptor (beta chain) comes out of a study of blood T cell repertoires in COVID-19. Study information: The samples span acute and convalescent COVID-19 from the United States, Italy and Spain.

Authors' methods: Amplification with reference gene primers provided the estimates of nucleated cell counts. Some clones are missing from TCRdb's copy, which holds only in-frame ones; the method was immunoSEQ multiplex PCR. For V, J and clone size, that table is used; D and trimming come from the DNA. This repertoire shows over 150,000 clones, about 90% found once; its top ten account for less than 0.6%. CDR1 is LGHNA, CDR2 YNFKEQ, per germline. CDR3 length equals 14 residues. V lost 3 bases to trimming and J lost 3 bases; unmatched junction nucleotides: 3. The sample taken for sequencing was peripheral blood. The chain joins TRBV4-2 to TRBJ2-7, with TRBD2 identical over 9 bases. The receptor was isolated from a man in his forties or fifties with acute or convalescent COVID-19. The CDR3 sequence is CASSQAGGNYEQYF. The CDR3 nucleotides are TGTGCCAGCAGCCAGGCGGGAGGGAACTACGAGCAGTACTTC.